These 24 T cell receptor beta chains came from one sample sequenced in a study of OX40 agonist ivuxolimab in advanced cancers. Some clones are missing from TCRdb's copy, which holds only in-frame ones; the method was immunoSEQ multiplex PCR. The sample carries 62,000 or so clones, about 82% recorded once. Sequences were derived from CD4+ or CD8+ T cells sorted from blood, sampled in a trial of the OX40 agonist ivuxolimab. These receptors were collected from an adult with an advanced solid tumor such as melanoma, head and neck, liver or kidney cancer.

This chain joins TRBV11-2 and TRBJ1-1; D gene ambiguous. Germline CDR1 and CDR2: SGHAT and FQNNGV. The CDR3 covers 13 residues. The ends were cut back, 5 bases at V and 0 bases at J, with 7 bases in the middle. CDR3 coding DNA: TGTGCCAGCAGCCCTTCGATGAACACTGAAGCTTTCTTT. It is translated as CASSPSMNTEAFF.

The rearrangement joins TRBV21-1 to TRBJ2-5; TRBD1 is taken as the D call from the table, unchecked against the DNA. TRBV21-1 counts as a pseudogene. This CDR3 spans 15 amino acids. CDR3 DNA sequence: TGTGCCAGCAGCAAGGGGGACAGGGCCCAAGAGACCCAGTACTTC. Encoded protein: CASSKGDRAQETQYF.

The J gene is TRBJ2-6, the V gene TRBV27, with D perhaps TRBD1 (6 bases). The CDR3 covers 15 residues. Trimming stripped 6 bases from V and 4 bases from J, with 13 bases between. Germline V lookup: CDR1 MNHEY, CDR2 SMNVEV (reference sequence). The CDR3 DNA is TGTGCCAGCAGCTACAGGGAACCCGGGGCCAACGTCCTGACTTTC. This sequence encodes CASSYREPGANVLTF.

The V call is TRBV30, the J call TRBJ1-4, with D maybe TRBD1 (5 bases). Per germline, CDR1 GTSNPN and CDR2 SVGIG (reference sequence). V was cut by 0 bases and J by 8 bases, with 13 bases left in between. The CDR3 extends over 14 amino acids. Written as DNA, the CDR3 is TGTGCCTGGAGTGTAACCAGGGAGAGAGAAAAACTGTTTTTT. The encoded protein is CAWSVTREREKLFF.

The chain recombines TRBV5-1 with TRBJ2-7; 7 bases line up with TRBD1. CDR1 is SGHRS and CDR2 is YFSETQ in the germline V gene. CDR3 size: 14 residues. V was clipped by 2 bases and J by 3 bases; unmatched bases: 5. The CDR3 sequence is CASSFGRGNYEQYF. The CDR3 nucleotides are TGCGCCAGCAGCTTTGGCAGGGGGAACTACGAGCAGTACTTC.

The CDR3 here is CASSLGQELSGANVLTF. CDR3 DNA sequence: TGTGCCAGCAGCTTAGGGCAGGAACTCTCTGGGGCCAACGTCCTGACTTTC. This chain joins TRBV7-6 and TRBJ2-6; D is unresolved. The CDR3 is 17 residues long. Germline V gene data show CDR1 as SGHVS and CDR2 as FNYEAQ. Trimming pared 1 base from V and 0 bases from J, leaving 10 bases between. Combining the CDR3 with reference TRBV7-6 and TRBJ2-6 gives the whole variable domain GAGVSQSPRYKVTKRGQDVALRCDPISGHVSLYWYRQALGQGPEFLTYFNYEAQQDKSGLPNDRFSAERPEGSISTLTIQRTEQRDSAMYRCASSLGQELSGANVLTFGAGSRLTVL.

The rearrangement links TRBV5-1 to TRBJ2-4; D tentatively fits TRBD1 or TRBD2 (5 bases each). CDR1 is SGHRS and CDR2 is YFSETQ in the germline V gene. This CDR3 comprises 19 residues. V was pared by 4 bases and J by 0 bases, with 23 bases between. CDR3 sequence (DNA): TGCGCCAGCAGCCCCAGGGTCACCTACGGGGCGGTAGCCAAAAACATTCAGTACTTC. This encodes CASSPRVTYGAVAKNIQYF.

The chain links TRBV5-1 to TRBJ2-7, with D unresolved. V was pared by 0 bases and J by 2 bases, with 9 bases between. CDR3 length equals 14 residues. CDR1 SGHRS and CDR2 YFSETQ come from the germline V gene. CDR3 sequence (DNA): TGCGCCAGCAGCTTGGGACATACCGCCTACGAGCAGTACTTC. Protein product: CASSLGHTAYEQYF.

V gene TRBV28 combines with J gene TRBJ2-2; D perhaps matches TRBD2 (6 bases). V lost 6 bases and J 3 bases, leaving 11 bases between the germline ends. This CDR3 has 14 residues. Germline V gives CDR1 MDHEN, CDR2 SYDVKM. In DNA, the CDR3 is TGTGCCAGCAGGTCAGGAGGGGACACCGGGGAGCTGTTTTTT. It yields the protein CASRSGGDTGELFF.

CDR3 protein: CASSRTDDETQYF. CDR3 nucleotides: TGTGCCAGCAGCCGGACGGACGATGAGACCCAGTACTTC. This sequence joins TRBV7-9 and TRBJ2-5; D uncertain. The germline V and J ends were trimmed by 5 bases and 5 bases, with 12 bases remaining between them. The CDR3 length is 13 residues. Germline V gene sequence: CDR1 SEHNR, CDR2 FQNEAQ (reference sequence).

This chain connects TRBV30 to TRBJ2-1; 12 bases are shared with TRBD2. Trimming at V came to 3 bases and at J to 15 bases, leaving 18 bases not matched to a gene. This CDR3 has 16 residues. Germline values: CDR1 GTSNPN, CDR2 SVGIG (reference sequence). The CDR3 loop is CAWSPARTSGTPRGFF. In nucleotides, the CDR3 is TGTGCCTGGAGCCCCGCCCGGACTAGCGGGACGCCCAGGGGGTTCTTC.

This chain joins TRBV7-2 and TRBJ2-5; D gene uncertain. V lost 1 base and J 2 bases, leaving 11 bases between the germline ends. Germline loops: CDR1 SGHTA, CDR2 FQGNSA. The CDR3 spans 15 residues. Here the CDR3 reads CASSLEVGSQETQYF. As DNA, the CDR3 is TGTGCCAGCAGCTTAGAAGTTGGCAGTCAAGAGACCCAGTACTTC.

This CDR3 reads CASRLDRVGSPLHF. CDR3 nucleotide sequence: TGTGCCAGCAGACTCGACAGGGTAGGATCACCCCTCCACTTT. The chain is built from TRBV21-1 and TRBJ1-6; the table's D gene call, TRBD1, was not cross checked with the DNA. TRBV21-1 is termed a pseudogene. This CDR3 has 14 residues.

The rearrangement links TRBV7-9 to TRBJ2-5, with D tentatively TRBD2 (5 bases). The germline V gene encodes CDR1 SEHNR and CDR2 FQNEAQ (reference sequence). Trimming stripped 5 bases from V and 7 bases from J, with 11 bases between. The CDR3 loop spans 12 amino acids. The CDR3 nucleotides are TGTGCCAGCAGCCACGAGGAGGTGACCCAGTACTTC. The encoded protein is CASSHEEVTQYF.

This chain uses TRBV4-1 with TRBJ2-1; D ambiguous. The CDR3 totals 14 residues. Germline V CDR1 and CDR2: MGHRA, YSYEKL. V shed 1 base and J shed 4 bases, with 8 bases lying between them. The CDR3 region has the DNA TGCGCCAGCAGCCAAGGAATCAGTTACAATGAGCAGTTCTTC. Translating gives CASSQGISYNEQFF.

The gene calls are TRBV4-1 and TRBJ1-5; 8 nucleotides line up with TRBD1. This CDR3 spans 15 amino acids. Looked up from germline, CDR1 is MGHRA and CDR2 is YSYEKL. V gave up 1 base and J gave up 3 bases; unmatched junction bases: 2. In DNA form, the CDR3 reads TGCGCCAGCAGCCAAGGGACAGGGATCAATCAGCCCCAGCATTTT. It is translated as CASSQGTGINQPQHF.

This chain connects TRBV27 to TRBJ2-6; tentatively, D is TRBD2 (6 bases). Trimming shortened V by 2 bases and J by 4 bases, and 15 bases separated the two germline ends. In germline, CDR1 is MNHEY, CDR2 SMNVEV (reference sequence). CDR3 size: 17 residues. The CDR3 protein is CASSLGGGGAGANVLTF. In DNA form, the CDR3 reads TGTGCCAGCAGTTTAGGAGGCGGCGGGGCAGGGGCCAACGTCCTGACTTTC.

This clone was seen only once. The chain couples TRBV7-9 to TRBJ2-3; D call uncertain. Germline V gene lookup returns CDR1 SEHNR and CDR2 FQNEAQ (reference sequence). This CDR3 region has 13 residues. Deletions cut 2 bases from V and 2 bases from J, with 5 bases between. CDR3 in amino acids: CASSLTNTDTQYF. For the CDR3, the DNA is TGTGCCAGCAGCTTAACAAACACAGATACGCAGTATTTT.

This clone was counted only a few times. This sequence joins TRBV10-3 and TRBJ2-7; D uncertain. V lost 6 bases and J 4 bases, leaving 13 bases between the germline ends. Per the germline V gene, CDR1 is ENHRY and CDR2 is SYGVKD. The CDR3 has 13 amino acids. Written as DNA, the CDR3 is TGTGCCATCAGAGGGCGTCTTGGATACGAGCAGTACTTC. It specifies CAIRGRLGYEQYF.

V is TRBV7-8 and J is TRBJ1-4; D is perhaps TRBD1 (6 bases). Deletions cut 5 bases from V and 10 bases from J, with 20 bases between. CDR1 and CDR2 (germline): SGHVS, FQNEAQ. There are 15 residues in the CDR3. The CDR3 is CASSRTQGGRVKLFF. For the CDR3, the DNA is TGTGCCAGCAGCCGTACACAGGGTGGGCGAGTAAAACTGTTTTTT.

The V and J genes are TRBV5-4 and TRBJ1-4; the match to TRBD1 covers 8 bases. V shed 2 bases and J 7 bases; nucleotides not matched to a gene: 4. The CDR3 has 14 amino acids. The V gene's germline CDR1 is SGHNT and CDR2 YYREEE (reference sequence). CDR3 loop: CASSFQGAREKLFF. The CDR3 DNA sequence: TGTGCCAGCAGCTTTCAGGGGGCGCGTGAAAAACTGTTTTTT.

A single count supports this clone. This chain links TRBV5-6 with TRBJ1-6; 8 bases match TRBD1. The length of the CDR3 is 16 residues. Losses at the gene ends were 1 base for V and 4 bases for J; bases not matched to a gene: 4. Germline assignment: CDR1 SGHDT and CDR2 YYEEEE. The CDR3: CASSLTGTGYNSPLHF. In DNA form, the CDR3 reads TGTGCCAGCAGCTTGACTGGGACAGGATATAATTCACCCCTCCACTTT.

The chain combines TRBV19 with TRBJ1-5; D is ambiguous. The CDR3 is 16 amino acids. The germline CDR1 and CDR2 sequences are LNHDA and SQIVND (reference sequence). V dropped 6 bases and J dropped 2 bases, with 17 bases sitting between them. The CDR3 sequence is CASSLVRWEGNQPQHF. As DNA, the CDR3 is TGTGCCAGTAGCCTCGTGAGGTGGGAAGGCAATCAGCCCCAGCATTTT.

The chain recombines TRBV7-9 with TRBJ1-4, with D tentatively TRBD1 (5 bases). V lost 5 bases and J 1 base, leaving 14 bases between the germline ends. This CDR3 has 16 residues. Germline V gives CDR1 SEHNR, CDR2 FQNEAQ (reference sequence). The CDR3 is CASSTTVGVTNEKLFF. CDR3 sequence (DNA): TGTGCCAGCAGCACCACGGTGGGGGTAACTAATGAAAAACTGTTTTTT.